A single TCR beta chain is shown here with its context. Antigen unknown. TCRdb itself ran the RT-PCR reads through MiXCR, one entry per CDR3 protein. Altogether 710,000 or so distinct CDR3 sequences are present, around 14% being singletons, with the ten largest covering about 9.9%. Per the germline V gene, CDR1 is LGHNA and CDR2 is YSLEER. This CDR3 is 17 amino acids long. The junction had 7 bases not matched to a gene; V was cut back by 1 base and J by 4 bases. These data belong to a study of response to subunit inactivated influenza vaccine. Study observations and caveats: Authors suggested each seasonal influenza vaccination recruits few new T cells.

The chain recombines TRBV4-3 with TRBJ2-3, with 11 positions matching TRBD2. The sample here was PBMCs from blood, taken approximately 12 days after vaccination. The TCR comes from a man in his forties or fifties who received an inactivated influenza vaccine. Written as DNA, the CDR3 is TGCGCCAGCAGCCAAGCTTTTAGCGGGAGGGCCTCAGATACGCAGTATTTT. It codes for CASSQAFSGRASDTQYF.